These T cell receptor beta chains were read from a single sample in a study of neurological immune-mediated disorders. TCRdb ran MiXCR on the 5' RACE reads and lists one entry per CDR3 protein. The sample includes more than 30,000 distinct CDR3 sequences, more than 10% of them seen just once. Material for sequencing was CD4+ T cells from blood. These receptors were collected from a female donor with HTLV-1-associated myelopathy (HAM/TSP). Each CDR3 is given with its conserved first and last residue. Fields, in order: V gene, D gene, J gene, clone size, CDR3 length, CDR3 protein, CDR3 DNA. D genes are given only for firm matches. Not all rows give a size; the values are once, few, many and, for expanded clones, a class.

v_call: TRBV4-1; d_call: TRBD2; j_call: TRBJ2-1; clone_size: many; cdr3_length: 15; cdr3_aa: CASSQVAGGPYEQFF; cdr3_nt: TGCGCCAGCAGCCAAGTAGCGGGAGGGCCGTATGAGCAGTTCTTC
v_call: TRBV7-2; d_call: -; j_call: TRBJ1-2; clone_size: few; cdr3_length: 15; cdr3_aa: CASSLVGEGGYGYTF; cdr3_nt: TGTGCCAGCAGCTTAGTGGGGGAAGGAGGCTATGGCTACACCTTC
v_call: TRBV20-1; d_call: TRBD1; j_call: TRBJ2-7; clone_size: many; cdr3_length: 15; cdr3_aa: CSARDWDRDSYEQYF; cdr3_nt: TGCAGTGCTAGAGACTGGGACAGGGACTCCTACGAGCAGTACTTC
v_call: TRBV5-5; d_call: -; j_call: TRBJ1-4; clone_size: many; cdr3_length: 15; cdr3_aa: CASSVGRGWNEKLFF; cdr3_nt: TGTGCCAGCAGCGTCGGGAGAGGGTGGAATGAAAAACTGTTTTTT
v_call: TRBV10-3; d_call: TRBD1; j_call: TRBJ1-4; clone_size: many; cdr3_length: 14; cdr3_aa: CAISGQGLDEKLFF; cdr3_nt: TGTGCCATCAGCGGACAGGGTCTGGATGAAAAACTGTTTTTT
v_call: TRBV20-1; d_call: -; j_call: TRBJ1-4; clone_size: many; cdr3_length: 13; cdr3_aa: CSAIQDTNEKLFF; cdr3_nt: TGCAGTGCTATACAGGACACTAATGAAAAACTGTTTTTT
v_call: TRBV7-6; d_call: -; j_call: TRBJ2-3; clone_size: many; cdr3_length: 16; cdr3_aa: CASSPFQGGGTDTQYF; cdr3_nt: TGTGCCAGCAGCCCCTTCCAGGGGGGGGGAACAGATACGCAGTATTTT
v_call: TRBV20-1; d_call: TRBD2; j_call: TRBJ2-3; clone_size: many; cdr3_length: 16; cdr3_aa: CSVGSTSGGSTDTQYF; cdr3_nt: TGCAGTGTCGGGTCGACTAGCGGGGGCAGCACAGATACGCAGTATTTT
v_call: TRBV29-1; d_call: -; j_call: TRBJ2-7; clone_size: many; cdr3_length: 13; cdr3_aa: CSVAPGGSYEQYF; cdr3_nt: TGCAGCGTTGCCCCAGGAGGGTCCTACGAGCAGTACTTC
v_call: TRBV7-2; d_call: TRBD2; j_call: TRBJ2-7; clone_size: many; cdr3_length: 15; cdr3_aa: CASSLGETRGDEQYF; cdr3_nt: TGTGCCAGCAGCTTAGGGGAGACACGGGGGGACGAGCAGTACTTC
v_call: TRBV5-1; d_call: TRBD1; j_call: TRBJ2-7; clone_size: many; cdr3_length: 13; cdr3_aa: CASSWTGADEQYF; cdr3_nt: TGCGCCAGCAGCTGGACAGGGGCGGACGAGCAGTACTTC
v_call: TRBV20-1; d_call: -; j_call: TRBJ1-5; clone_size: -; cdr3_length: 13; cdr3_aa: CSVNVRGNQSQHF; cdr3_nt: TGCAGTGTTAACGTTAGGGGGAATCAGTCCCAGCATTTT
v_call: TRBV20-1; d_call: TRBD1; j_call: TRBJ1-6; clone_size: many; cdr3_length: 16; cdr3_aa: CSARGGSGTGRSPLHF; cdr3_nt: TGCAGTGCTAGAGGAGGATCCGGGACAGGGCGTTCACCCCTCCACTTT
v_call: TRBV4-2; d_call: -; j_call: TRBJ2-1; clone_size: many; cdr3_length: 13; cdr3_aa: CASSPESWNEQFF; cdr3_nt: TGTGCCAGCAGCCCCGAGAGCTGGAATGAGCAGTTCTTC
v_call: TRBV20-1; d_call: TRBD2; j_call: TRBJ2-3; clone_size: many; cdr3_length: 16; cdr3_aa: CSAAGTSGSSTDTQYF; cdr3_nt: TGCAGTGCAGCCGGGACTAGCGGCTCTAGCACAGATACGCAGTATTTT
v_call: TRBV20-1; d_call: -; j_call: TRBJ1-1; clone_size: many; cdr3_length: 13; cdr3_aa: CSAVRHPNTEAFF; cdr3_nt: TGCAGTGCTGTGAGACACCCGAACACTGAAGCTTTCTTT
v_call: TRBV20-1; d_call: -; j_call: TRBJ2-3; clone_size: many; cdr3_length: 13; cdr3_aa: CSAIPDARDTQYF; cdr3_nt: TGCAGTGCTATCCCGGACGCCAGAGATACGCAGTATTTT
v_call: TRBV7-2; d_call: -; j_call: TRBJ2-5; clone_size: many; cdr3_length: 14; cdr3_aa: CASSIQGGGETQYF; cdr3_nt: TGTGCCAGCAGCATCCAGGGTGGGGGGGAGACCCAGTACTTC
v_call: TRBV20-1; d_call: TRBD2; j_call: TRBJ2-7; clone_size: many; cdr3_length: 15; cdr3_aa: CSAPGLAGAKNEQYF; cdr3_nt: TGCAGTGCTCCAGGACTAGCGGGAGCGAAGAACGAGCAGTACTTC
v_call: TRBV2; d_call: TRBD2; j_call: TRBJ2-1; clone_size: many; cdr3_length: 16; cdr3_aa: CASSVPLAGGRYEQFF; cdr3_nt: TGTGCCAGCAGTGTACCACTAGCGGGAGGGCGGTATGAGCAGTTCTTC
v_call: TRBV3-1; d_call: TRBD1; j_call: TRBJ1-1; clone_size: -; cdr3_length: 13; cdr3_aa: CASSPGQGQGAFF; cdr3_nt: TGTGCCAGCAGCCCCGGACAGGGGCAGGGAGCTTTCTTT
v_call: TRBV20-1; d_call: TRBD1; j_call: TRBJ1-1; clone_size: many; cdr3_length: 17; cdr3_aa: CSATRPSGRGQNTEAFF; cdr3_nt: TGCAGTGCTACTCGGCCAAGTGGCAGGGGGCAGAACACTGAAGCTTTCTTT
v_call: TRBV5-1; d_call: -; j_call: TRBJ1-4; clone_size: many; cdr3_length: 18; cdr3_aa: CASSLADSTDLTNEKLFF; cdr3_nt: TGCGCCAGCAGCTTGGCTGACAGTACCGACCTAACTAATGAAAAACTGTTTTTT
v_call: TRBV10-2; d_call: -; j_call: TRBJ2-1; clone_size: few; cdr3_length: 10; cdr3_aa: CASGANEQFF; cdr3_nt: TGCGCCAGCGGAGCGAATGAGCAGTTCTTC
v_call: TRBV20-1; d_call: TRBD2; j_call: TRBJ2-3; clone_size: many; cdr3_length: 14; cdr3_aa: CSASASGGTDTQYF; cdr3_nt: TGCAGTGCTAGCGCTAGCGGAGGCACAGATACGCAGTATTTT
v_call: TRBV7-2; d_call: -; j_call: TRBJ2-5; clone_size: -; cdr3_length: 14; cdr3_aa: CASSWGSGGETQYF; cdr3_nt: TGTGCCAGCAGCTGGGGGTCTGGGGGAGAGACCCAGTACTTC
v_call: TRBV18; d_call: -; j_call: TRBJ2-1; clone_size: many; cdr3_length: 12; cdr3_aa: CASSPPLEEQFF; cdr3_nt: TGTGCCAGCTCACCACCCTTGGAAGAGCAGTTCTTC
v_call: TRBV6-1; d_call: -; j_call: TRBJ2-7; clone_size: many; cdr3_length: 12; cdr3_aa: CASSEFPGEQYF; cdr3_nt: TGTGCCAGCAGTGAATTTCCGGGGGAGCAGTACTTC
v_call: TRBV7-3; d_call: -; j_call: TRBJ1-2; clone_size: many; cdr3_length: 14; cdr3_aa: CASSLSGGNYGYTF; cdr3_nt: TGTGCCAGCAGCTTAAGCGGAGGGAACTATGGCTACACCTTC
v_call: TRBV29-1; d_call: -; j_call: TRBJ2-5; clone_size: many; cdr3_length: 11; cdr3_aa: CSAQGGETQYF; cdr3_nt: TGCAGCGCCCAGGGTGGCGAGACCCAGTACTTC
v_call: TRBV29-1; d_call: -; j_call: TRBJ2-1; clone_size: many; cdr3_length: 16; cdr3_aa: CSVELSNKPGRNEQFF; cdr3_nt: TGCAGCGTTGAACTATCCAACAAGCCCGGACGAAATGAGCAGTTCTTC
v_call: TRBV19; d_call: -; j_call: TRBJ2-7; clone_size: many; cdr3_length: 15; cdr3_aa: CASSINLVRIHEQYF; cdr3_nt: TGTGCCAGTAGTATAAATTTAGTCAGGATCCACGAGCAGTACTTC
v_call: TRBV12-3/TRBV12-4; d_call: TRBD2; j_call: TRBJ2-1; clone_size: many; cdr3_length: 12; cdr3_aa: CASNTGGNEQFF; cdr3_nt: TGTGCCAGCAACACGGGGGGGAATGAGCAGTTCTTC
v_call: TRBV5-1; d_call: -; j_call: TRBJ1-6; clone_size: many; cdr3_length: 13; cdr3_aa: CASSLANFSPLHF; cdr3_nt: TGCGCCAGCAGCTTGGCCAACTTTTCACCCCTCCACTTT